These 7 T cell receptor beta chains were sequenced from one sample in a study of cytomegalovirus exposure and HLA in healthy donors. PCR involved 60 Vbeta and 13 Jbeta primers. TCRdb keeps only in-frame clones here, not all; method: immunoSEQ multiplex PCR. This table holds 150,000 to 250,000 clones, roughly 72% found once. Sample: PBMCs. Every receptor here comes from a man aged 25 to 45 in good health and CMV-seronegative.

This chain links TRBV6-8 with TRBJ1-5, with D uncertain. Trimming removed 4 bases at V and 0 bases at J, with 4 bases between. The CDR3 covers 13 residues. CDR1 is MNHGY, CDR2 SAAAGT, per germline. As DNA, the CDR3 is TGTGCCAGCAGTTTACTTAGCAATCAGCCCCAGCATTTT. This sequence encodes CASSLLSNQPQHF.

This clone was detected a few times. CDR3 DNA: TGTGCCAGCAGCCTCCAGGGGGCGCGCGGAAACACCATATATTTT. As protein: CASSLQGARGNTIYF. V is TRBV5-4 and J is TRBJ1-3; 8 nucleotides align to TRBD1. CDR3 length: 15 amino acids. Trimming removed 4 bases from V and 4 bases from J; junction bases left unmatched: 7. The germline V gene has CDR1 SGHNT and CDR2 YYREEE (reference sequence).

This chain connects TRBV11-3 to TRBJ1-1; D is ambiguous. V lost 5 bases, J lost 1 base, and 8 bases lay in between. Germline loops: CDR1 SGHNT, CDR2 YENEEA. The CDR3 totals 13 residues. As DNA, the CDR3 is TGTGCCAGCAGCATTATCTCGAACACTGAAGCTTTCTTT. Its protein is CASSIISNTEAFF.

This chain joins TRBV18 and TRBJ2-7; tentatively, D is TRBD1 (6 bases). Germline CDR1 and CDR2: KGHSH and LQKENI. The CDR3 runs to 16 residues. Trimming removed 1 base at V and 6 bases at J, with 19 bases between. CDR3 sequence: CASSPLVGDTFSEQYF. In nucleotides, the CDR3 is TGTGCCAGCTCACCACTGGTAGGGGACACATTTTCCGAGCAGTACTTC.

This clone was seen a handful of times. J is TRBJ2-3 and V is TRBV28; 9 bases agree with TRBD2. The V segment lost 3 bases and the J segment 1 base; nucleotides outside the gene matches: 26. Germline lookup yields CDR1 MDHEN and CDR2 SYDVKM. The CDR3 has 23 residues. The CDR3 sequence is CASSFMVRGRWGGRGGGTDTQYF. As DNA, the CDR3 is TGTGCCAGCAGTTTCATGGTCCGGGGGCGCTGGGGCGGGAGGGGCGGGGGCACAGATACGCAGTATTTT.

This clone was observed a handful of times. This chain links TRBV27 with TRBJ2-7; D unclear. Germline V gives CDR1 MNHEY, CDR2 SMNVEV (reference sequence). Trimming took 3 bases from V and 2 from J, leaving 11 bases between them. The CDR3 runs to 14 residues. CDR3 DNA sequence: TGTGCCAGCAGTTTTCTAGGTGAAACCTACGAGCAGTACTTC. Translated, it gives CASSFLGETYEQYF.

This rearrangement joins TRBV4-2 to TRBJ1-2; 9 bases align to TRBD1. The CDR3 totals 14 residues. The V gene end was trimmed by 1 base and the J gene end by 4 bases; junction bases not matched to a gene: 1. Per germline, CDR1 LGHNA and CDR2 YNFKEQ. DNA of the CDR3: TGTGCCAGCAGCCAAGGACAGGGGGGCTATGGCTACACCTTC. Its translation is CASSQGQGGYGYTF.